This T cell receptor (beta chain) comes out of a study of cytomegalovirus exposure and HLA in healthy donors. Findings and caveats of the study: Segments of the TCR beta V type were, in most cases, productive about 87% or about 30% of the time in an earlier analysis. A later analysis showed that HLA-associated TCR beta chains had undergone more clonal expansion than equally common others.

13 Jbeta primers and 60 Vbeta primers were used for the PCR. Only in-frame clones appear in the TCRdb table, and some are missing; sequencing was by immunoSEQ multiplex PCR. The sample shows tens of thousands of clones, around 81% of them seen only once. This CDR3 region has 16 residues. Trimming took 7 bases from V and 1 from J; bases not matched to a gene: 11. Germline assignment: CDR1 SGHNT and CDR2 YYREEE (reference sequence). Worth noting for this clone: Its antigen is unidentified.

The chain joins TRBV5-4 to TRBJ2-5, with 9 bases aligning to TRBD1. The specimen was PBMCs. The sequence derives from a man in his fifties or sixties in good health and CMV-seronegative. CDR3 DNA sequence: TGTGCCAGCGGGAATCCGACAGGGGGGTTCCAAGAGACCCAGTACTTC. Amino acids: CASGNPTGGFQETQYF.